The clone carrying this T cell receptor beta chain was seen a single time. What it binds is unknown. Via MiXCR, TCRdb re-called the reads, giving one row per CDR3 protein. The data hold some 7,600 distinct CDR3 sequences, with under 55% observed a single time. This entry belongs to a study of T cell repertoires in cytomegalovirus infection. Study summary: A matching HLA type, together with CMV infection, was signaled by public TCR beta signatures.

Findings and caveats of the study: Cumulative public TCR beta family frequency identified CMV carriers with the relevant HLA. HLA-C-restricted TCR beta clonotypes specific for CMV led the ex vivo response.

The sample taken for sequencing was PBMCs, sequenced either directly or after in vitro stimulation (not recorded which). The sequence derives from a human donor in good health (CMV status not recorded). Some clones in this sample may be carry-over from other donors' samples.

CDR3 protein: CARRGTGRNEQYF. DNA for the CDR3: TGTGCCAGAAGGGGGACAGGGCGGAACGAGCAGTACTTC. The V and J genes are TRBV28 and TRBJ2-7; TRBD1 matches 9 bases. J gave up 5 bases and V 9 bases, and 8 bases lay outside the gene matches. The germline V gene has CDR1 MDHEN and CDR2 SYDVKM. The CDR3 runs 13 residues.